These T cell receptor beta chains were read from a single sample in a study of tumor and adjacent non-tumor tissue in lung cancer. Via MiXCR, TCRdb re-called the multiplex PCR reads, giving one row per CDR3 protein. The table records under 85,000 distinct CDR3 sequences, approximately 82% of them present only once. Sequences were obtained from distant non-tumor lung tissue. Receptors originate from a man between 65 and 85 years old with non-small cell lung cancer. CDR3s include the opening cysteine and the closing phenylalanine or tryptophan. Each record gives: D gene, V gene, J gene, clone size, CDR3 DNA, CDR3 protein. D genes are given only for firm matches. Expanded clones get a size class; other rows say once, few or many, or leave the size out.

.,TRBV29-1,TRBJ1-2,.,TGCAGCGTTCTCCAGACGGGAGTCTATGACTACATCTTC,CSVLQTGVYDYIF
TRBD1,TRBV4-3,TRBJ2-1,.,TGCGCCAGCAGCCACAGAGGGACAGGGCGGTCAAATGAGCAGTTCTTC,CASSHRGTGRSNEQFF
TRBD1,TRBV4-2,TRBJ2-7,.,TGTGGAAGCAGCCAAGGACAGGGTCTCTACGATCAGTACTTC,CGSSQGQGLYDQYF
.,TRBV6-5,TRBJ2-7,.,TGTGCCAGCAGTTACGAAGGGACAAGGGTTCGAGAGCTGTACTTC,CASSYEGTRVRELYF
.,TRBV11-1,TRBJ1-6,once,TGTACCAGCAGCTTGGATCGTCCACCACTCCACTTT,CTSSLDRPPLHF
TRBD1,TRBV11-3,TRBJ2-7,.,TGTGCCAGCAGCACAGGGGTTTCCTCGGAGCAGTACTTC,CASSTGVSSEQYF
TRBD2,TRBV28,TRBJ2-5,.,TGTGCCAGCAGTTTTCGGAGCGGGAGTTTCCAAGGGACCCAGTACTTC,CASSFRSGSFQGTQYF
.,TRBV6-5,TRBJ2-1,.,TGTGTCAGCAGTTTGGAAAGGGGCTCCTACAATGAGCAGTTCTTC,CVSSLERGSYNEQFF
TRBD2,TRBV6-2/TRBV6-3,TRBJ2-1,.,TGTGCCAGCAACCGCACCCCATACCGGGACTACAATGAGCAGTCCTTC,CASNRTPYRDYNEQSF
.,TRBV10-3,TRBJ2-1,.,TGTGCCATCAGGGTTACTATCGTAGGGTCCACCTACATTGAGCAGTTCTTC,CAIRVTIVGSTYIEQFF
.,TRBV6-5,TRBJ2-1,.,TGTGCCAGAAGTCCTGGGACTGACGATGAGCAGTTCTTC,CARSPGTDDEQFF
.,TRBV29-1,TRBJ1-1,.,TGTAGCGTTGTCGGGGAAGGGTACACTGAAGCTTCCTTT,CSVVGEGYTEASF
.,TRBV29-1,TRBJ1-1,few,TGCATCCTTGGCGGGGAAGGGTACACTGAAACTTTCTTT,CILGGEGYTETFF
.,TRBV6-2/TRBV6-3,TRBJ2-3,.,TGTGCAAGCCAGAGGGATTTAGGCGCAGATATGCATTATTTT,CASQRDLGADMHYF
.,TRBV20-1,TRBJ1-1,once,TGCGGTGCTAGAGACATTAACACTGAAGCTTTCTTT,CGARDINTEAFF
.,TRBV12-3/TRBV12-4,TRBJ2-2,many,TGTGCCAGCAGCCCCACCGGGGCAGACACCGGGGAGCTGTTTTTT,CASSPTGADTGELFF
.,TRBV11-2,TRBJ1-6,.,TGTGCCAGCAGTTCAGATCGACGGGTCCCTGGTTCACTCCTCTACTTT,CASSSDRRVPGSLLYF